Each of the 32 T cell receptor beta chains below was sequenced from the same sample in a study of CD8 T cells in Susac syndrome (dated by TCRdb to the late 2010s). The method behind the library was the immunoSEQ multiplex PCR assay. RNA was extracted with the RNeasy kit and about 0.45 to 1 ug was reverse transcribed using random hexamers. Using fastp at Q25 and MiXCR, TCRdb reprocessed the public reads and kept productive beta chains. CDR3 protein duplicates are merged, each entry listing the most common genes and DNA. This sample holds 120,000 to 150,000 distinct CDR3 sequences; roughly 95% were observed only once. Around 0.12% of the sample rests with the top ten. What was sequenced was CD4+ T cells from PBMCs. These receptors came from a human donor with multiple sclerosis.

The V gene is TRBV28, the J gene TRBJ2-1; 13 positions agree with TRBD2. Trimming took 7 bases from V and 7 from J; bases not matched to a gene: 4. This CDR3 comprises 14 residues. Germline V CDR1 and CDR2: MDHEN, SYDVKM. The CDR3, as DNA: TGTGCCAGCAAGACTAGCGGGGGGATAAATGAGCAGTTCTTC. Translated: CASKTSGGINEQFF.

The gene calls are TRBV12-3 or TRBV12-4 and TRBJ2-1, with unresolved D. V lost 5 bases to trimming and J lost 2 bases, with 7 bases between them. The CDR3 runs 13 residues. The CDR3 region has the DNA TGTGCCAGCAGTAAGACAACCTACAATGAGCAGTTCTTC. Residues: CASSKTTYNEQFF.

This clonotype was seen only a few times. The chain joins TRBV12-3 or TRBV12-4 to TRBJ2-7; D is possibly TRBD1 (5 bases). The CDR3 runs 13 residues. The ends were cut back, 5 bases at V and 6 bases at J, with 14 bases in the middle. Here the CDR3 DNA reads TGTGCCAGCAGTATCGGACAATTAGGCGAGCAGTACTTC. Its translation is CASSIGQLGEQYF.

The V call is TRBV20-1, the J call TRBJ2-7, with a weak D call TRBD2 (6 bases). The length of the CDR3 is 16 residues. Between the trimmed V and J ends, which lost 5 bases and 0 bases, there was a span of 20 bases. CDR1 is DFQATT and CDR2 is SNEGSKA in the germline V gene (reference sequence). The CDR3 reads CSASSSGGSGSYEQYF. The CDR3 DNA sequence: TGCAGTGCTTCTTCCTCTGGGGGGTCGGGCTCCTACGAGCAGTACTTC.

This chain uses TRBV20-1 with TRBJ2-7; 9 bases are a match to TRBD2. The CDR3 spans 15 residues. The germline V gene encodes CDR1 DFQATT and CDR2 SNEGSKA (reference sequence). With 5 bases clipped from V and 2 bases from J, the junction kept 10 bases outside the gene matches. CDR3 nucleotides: TGCAGTGCTCCCCGGCCGGGCGGGAGGGCCTACGAGCAGTACTTC. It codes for CSAPRPGGRAYEQYF.

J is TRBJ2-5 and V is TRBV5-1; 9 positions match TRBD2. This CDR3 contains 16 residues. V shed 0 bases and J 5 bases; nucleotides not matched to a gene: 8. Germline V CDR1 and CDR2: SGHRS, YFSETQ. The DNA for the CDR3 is TGCGCCAGCAGCTTGGAGTCTAGCGGGATCTCGGAGACCCAGTACTTC. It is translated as CASSLESSGISETQYF.

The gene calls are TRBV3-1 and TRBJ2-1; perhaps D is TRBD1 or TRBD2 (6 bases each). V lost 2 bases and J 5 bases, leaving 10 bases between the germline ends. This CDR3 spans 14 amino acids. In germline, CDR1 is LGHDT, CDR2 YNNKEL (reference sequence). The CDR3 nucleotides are TGTGCCAGCAGCCAACTCGGGGGCCACAATGAGCAGTTCTTC. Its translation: CASSQLGGHNEQFF.

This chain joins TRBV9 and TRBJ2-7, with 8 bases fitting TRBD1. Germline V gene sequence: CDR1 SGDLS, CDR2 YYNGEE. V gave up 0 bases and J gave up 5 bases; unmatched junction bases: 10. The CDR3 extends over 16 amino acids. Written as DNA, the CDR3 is TGTGCCAGCAGCGTAGGGCGCCGACAGGGGTACAACGAGCAGTACTTC. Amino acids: CASSVGRRQGYNEQYF.

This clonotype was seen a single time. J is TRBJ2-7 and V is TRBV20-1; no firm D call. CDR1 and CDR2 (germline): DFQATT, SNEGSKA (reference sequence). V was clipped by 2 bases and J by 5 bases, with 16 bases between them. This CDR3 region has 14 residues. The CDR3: CSARSPGWSNEQYF. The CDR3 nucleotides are TGCAGTGCTAGATCCCCCGGCTGGTCGAACGAGCAGTACTTC.

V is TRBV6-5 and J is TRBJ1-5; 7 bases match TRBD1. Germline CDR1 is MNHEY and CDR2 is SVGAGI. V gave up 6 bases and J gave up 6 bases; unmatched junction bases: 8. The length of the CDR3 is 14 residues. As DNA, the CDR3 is TGTGCCAGCAGCCCCCTGACAGGGTCTCAGCCCCAGCATTTT. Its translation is CASSPLTGSQPQHF.

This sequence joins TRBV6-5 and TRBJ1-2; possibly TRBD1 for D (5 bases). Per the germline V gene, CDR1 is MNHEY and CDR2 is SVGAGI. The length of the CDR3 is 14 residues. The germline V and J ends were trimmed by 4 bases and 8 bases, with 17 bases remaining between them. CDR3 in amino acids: CASSSTGTRGGYTF. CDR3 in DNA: TGTGCCAGCAGTTCAACCGGGACCCGCGGGGGCTACACCTTC.

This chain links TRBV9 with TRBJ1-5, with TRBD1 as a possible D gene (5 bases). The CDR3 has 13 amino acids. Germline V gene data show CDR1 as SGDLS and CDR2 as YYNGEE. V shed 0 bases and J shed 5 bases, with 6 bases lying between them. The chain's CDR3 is CASSVVGDQPQHF. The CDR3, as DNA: TGTGCCAGCAGCGTAGTAGGGGATCAGCCCCAGCATTTT.

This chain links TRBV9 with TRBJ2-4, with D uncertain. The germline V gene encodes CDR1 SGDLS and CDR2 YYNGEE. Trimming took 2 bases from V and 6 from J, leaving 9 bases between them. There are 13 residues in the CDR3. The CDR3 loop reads CASSVSVGNIQYF. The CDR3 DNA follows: TGTGCCAGCAGCGTGAGTGTTGGAAACATTCAGTACTTC.

CDR3 region: CASNRGTGRTYEQYF. CDR3 DNA sequence: TGTGCCAGCAACCGCGGTACGGGTAGGACCTACGAGCAGTACTTC. The chain combines TRBV12-3 or TRBV12-4 with TRBJ2-7; D is uncertain. The V and J ends lost 7 bases and 2 bases respectively, with 18 bases between them. The CDR3 is 15 amino acids.

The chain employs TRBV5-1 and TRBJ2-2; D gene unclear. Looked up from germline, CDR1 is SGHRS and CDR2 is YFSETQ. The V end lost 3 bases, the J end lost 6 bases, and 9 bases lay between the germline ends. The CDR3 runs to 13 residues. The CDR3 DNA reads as TGCGCCAGCAGCTCGAAGGCCGCCGGGGAGCTGTTTTTT. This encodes CASSSKAAGELFF.

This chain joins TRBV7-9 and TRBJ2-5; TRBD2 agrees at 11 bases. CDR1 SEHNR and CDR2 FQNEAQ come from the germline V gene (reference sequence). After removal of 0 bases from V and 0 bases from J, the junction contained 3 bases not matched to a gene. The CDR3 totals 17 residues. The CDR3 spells CASSLALTSGDQETQYF. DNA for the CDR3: TGTGCCAGCAGCTTAGCGCTGACTAGCGGGGACCAAGAGACCCAGTACTTC. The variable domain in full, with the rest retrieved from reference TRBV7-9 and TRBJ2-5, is DTGVSQNPRHKITKRGQNVTFRCDPISEHNRLYWYRQTLGQGPEFLTYFQNEAQLEKSRLLSDRFSAERPKGSFSTLEIQRTEQGDSAMYLCASSLALTSGDQETQYFGPGTRLLVL.

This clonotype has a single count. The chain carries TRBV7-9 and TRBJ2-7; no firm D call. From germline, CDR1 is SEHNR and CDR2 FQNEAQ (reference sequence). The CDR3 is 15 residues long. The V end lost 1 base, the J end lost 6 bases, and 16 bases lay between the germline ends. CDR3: CASSLGGRVDSEQYF. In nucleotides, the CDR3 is TGTGCCAGCAGCTTAGGAGGTAGGGTGGATTCCGAGCAGTACTTC.

The CDR3 DNA sequence: TGCAGTGCTGGGTACGGGGGGAGCACTGAAGCTTTCTTT. It is translated as CSAGYGGSTEAFF. The V and J genes are TRBV20-1 and TRBJ1-1; tentative D call: TRBD1 (5 bases). V was clipped by 5 bases and J by 4 bases, with 14 bases between them. The CDR3 length is 13 residues. CDR1 and CDR2 from the germline V gene are DFQATT and SNEGSKA (reference sequence).

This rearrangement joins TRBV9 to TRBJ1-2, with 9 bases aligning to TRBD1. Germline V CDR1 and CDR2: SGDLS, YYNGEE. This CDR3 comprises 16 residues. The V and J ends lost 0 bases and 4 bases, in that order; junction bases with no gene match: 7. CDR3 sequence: CASSVGTGGSIYGYTF. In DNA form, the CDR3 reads TGTGCCAGCAGCGTAGGAACAGGGGGCTCCATCTATGGCTACACCTTC.

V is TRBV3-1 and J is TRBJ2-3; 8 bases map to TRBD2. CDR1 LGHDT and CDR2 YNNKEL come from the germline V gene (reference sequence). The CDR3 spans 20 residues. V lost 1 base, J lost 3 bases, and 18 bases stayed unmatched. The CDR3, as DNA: TGTGCCAGCAGCCAAGGTTTCCCGGGACTAGGGGTGGTTGGAACAGATACGCAGTATTTT. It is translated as CASSQGFPGLGVVGTDTQYF.

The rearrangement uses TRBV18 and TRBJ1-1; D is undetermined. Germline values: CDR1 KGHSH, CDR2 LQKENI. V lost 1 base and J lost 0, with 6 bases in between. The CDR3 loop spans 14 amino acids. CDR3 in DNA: TGTGCCAGCTCACCACAAGGTGTGAACACTGAAGCTTTCTTT. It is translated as CASSPQGVNTEAFF.

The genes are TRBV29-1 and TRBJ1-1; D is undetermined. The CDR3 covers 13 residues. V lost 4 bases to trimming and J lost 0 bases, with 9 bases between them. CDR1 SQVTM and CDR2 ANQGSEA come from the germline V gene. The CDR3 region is CSVAAEMNTEAFF. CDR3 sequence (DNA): TGCAGCGTTGCGGCAGAAATGAACACTGAAGCTTTCTTT. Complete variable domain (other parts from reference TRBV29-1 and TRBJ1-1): SAVISQKPSRDICQRGTSLTIQCQVDSQVTMMFWYRQQPGQSLTLIATANQGSEATYESGFVIDKFPISRPNLTFSTLTVSNMSPEDSSIYLCSVAAEMNTEAFFGQGTRLTVV.

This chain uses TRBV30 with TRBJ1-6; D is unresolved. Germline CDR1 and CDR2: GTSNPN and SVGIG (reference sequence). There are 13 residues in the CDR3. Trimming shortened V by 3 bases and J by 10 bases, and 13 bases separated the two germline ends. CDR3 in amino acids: CAWRVGLESPLHF. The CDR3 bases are TGTGCCTGGAGGGTAGGCCTAGAATCACCCCTCCACTTT.

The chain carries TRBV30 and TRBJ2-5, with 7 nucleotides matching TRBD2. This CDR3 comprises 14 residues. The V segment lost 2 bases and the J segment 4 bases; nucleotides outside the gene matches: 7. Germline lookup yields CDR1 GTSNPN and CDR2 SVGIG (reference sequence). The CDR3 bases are TGTGCCTGGAGTTTACTAGCGTCGGGAGAGACCCAGTACTTC. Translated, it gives CAWSLLASGETQYF.

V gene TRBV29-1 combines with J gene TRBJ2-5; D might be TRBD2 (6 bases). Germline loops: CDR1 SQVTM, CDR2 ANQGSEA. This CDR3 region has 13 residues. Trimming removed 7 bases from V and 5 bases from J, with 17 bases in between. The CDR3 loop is CSAGTHGGETQYF. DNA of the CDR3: TGCAGCGCCGGGACCCATGGGGGGGAGACCCAGTACTTC.

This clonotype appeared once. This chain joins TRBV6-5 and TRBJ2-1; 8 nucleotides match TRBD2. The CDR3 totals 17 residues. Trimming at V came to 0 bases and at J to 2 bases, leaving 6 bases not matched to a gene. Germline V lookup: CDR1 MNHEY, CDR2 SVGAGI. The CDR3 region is CASSYSLPSGPYNEQFF. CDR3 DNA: TGTGCCAGCAGTTACTCGCTCCCTAGCGGGCCCTACAATGAGCAGTTCTTC.

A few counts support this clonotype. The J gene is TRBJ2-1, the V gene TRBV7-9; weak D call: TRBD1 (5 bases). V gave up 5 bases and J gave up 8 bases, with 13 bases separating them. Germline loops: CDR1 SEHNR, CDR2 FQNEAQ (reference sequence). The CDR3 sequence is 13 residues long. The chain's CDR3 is CASSPRRDHEQFF. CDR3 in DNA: TGTGCCAGCAGCCCCCGCAGGGATCATGAGCAGTTCTTC.

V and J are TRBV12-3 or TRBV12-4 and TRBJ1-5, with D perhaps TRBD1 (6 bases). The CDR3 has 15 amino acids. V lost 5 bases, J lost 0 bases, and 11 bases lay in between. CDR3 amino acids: CASSIQGNSNQPQHF. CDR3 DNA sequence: TGTGCCAGCAGTATACAGGGAAATAGCAATCAGCCCCAGCATTTT.

CDR3 amino acids: CSVRRQGGLAGENEQFF. In nucleotides, the CDR3 is TGCAGCGTTCGCCGGCAAGGCGGACTAGCGGGAGAGAATGAGCAGTTCTTC. V usage is TRBV29-1 and J usage is TRBJ2-1; 13 bases are shared with TRBD2. Germline assignment: CDR1 SQVTM and CDR2 ANQGSEA. The V segment lost 5 bases and the J segment 7 bases; nucleotides outside the gene matches: 14. The CDR3 is 17 residues long.

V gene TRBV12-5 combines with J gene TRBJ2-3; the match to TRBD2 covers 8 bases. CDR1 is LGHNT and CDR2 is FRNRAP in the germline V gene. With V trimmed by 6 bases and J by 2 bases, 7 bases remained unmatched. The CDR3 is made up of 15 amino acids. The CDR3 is CASGSSGGYTDTQYF. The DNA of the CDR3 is TGTGCTAGTGGCTCAAGCGGGGGCTACACAGATACGCAGTATTTT.

The DNA of the CDR3 is TGTGCCAGCAGCCGAGCCTACAACCAGGGGGTCGTCACTGAAGCTTTCTTT. It translates to CASSRAYNQGVVTEAFF. The chain joins TRBV14 to TRBJ1-1; TRBD1 matches at 7 bases. V shed 4 bases, J shed 4 bases, and the junction held 15 bases outside the gene matches. This CDR3 has 17 amino acids. CDR1 and CDR2 (germline): SGHDN, FVKESK.

Here the CDR3 reads CASSAVINRLVEQYF. The CDR3 DNA sequence: TGTGCCAGCAGTGCCGTGATCAATCGGCTGGTCGAGCAGTACTTC. The chain has TRBV6-1 and TRBJ2-7, with D unresolved. The V gene lost 4 bases and the J gene lost 6 bases, with 19 bases spanning the gap. Looked up from germline, CDR1 is MNHNS and CDR2 is SASEGT. This CDR3 is built from 15 residues.